This TCR beta chain was observed in a study of early T cells in non-severe SARS-CoV-2 infection. For the study at large: The sequenced material was bulk RNA from unsorted whole blood, and its chains were unpaired.

This clonotype was observed a handful of times. Looked up from germline, CDR1 is SGHTA and CDR2 is FQGNSA. CDR3 length equals 14 residues. V was pared by 3 bases and J by 1 base, with 8 bases between. Individual cDNA molecules were tagged with unique molecular identifiers. TCRdb passed the 5' RACE reads through MiXCR, listing each CDR3 protein once. The sample has about 76,000 distinct CDR3 sequences; about 11% are singletons. The sequence was obtained from an adult who was a healthcare worker with PCR-confirmed SARS-CoV-2 infection or an uninfected control (not recorded which). The chain links TRBV7-2 to TRBJ2-3; unclear D gene. What was sequenced was whole blood. Here the CDR3 DNA reads TGTGCCAGCAGCTTTGTCCAGGGCACAGATACGCAGTATTTT. It specifies CASSFVQGTDTQYF.